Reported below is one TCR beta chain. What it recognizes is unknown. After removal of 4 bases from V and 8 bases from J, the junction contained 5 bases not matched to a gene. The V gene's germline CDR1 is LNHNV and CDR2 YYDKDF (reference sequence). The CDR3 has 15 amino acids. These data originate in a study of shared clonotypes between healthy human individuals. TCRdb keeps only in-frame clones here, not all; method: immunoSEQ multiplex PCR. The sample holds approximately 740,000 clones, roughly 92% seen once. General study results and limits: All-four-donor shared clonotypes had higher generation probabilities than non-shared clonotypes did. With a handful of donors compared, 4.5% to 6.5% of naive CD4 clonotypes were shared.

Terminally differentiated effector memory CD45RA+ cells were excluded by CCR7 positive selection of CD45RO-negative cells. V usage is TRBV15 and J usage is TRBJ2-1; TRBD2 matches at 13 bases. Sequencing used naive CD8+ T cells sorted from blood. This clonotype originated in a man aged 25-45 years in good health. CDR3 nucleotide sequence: TGTGCCACCAGCACAAGGACTAGCGGGAGCTATGAGCAGTTCTTC. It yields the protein CATSTRTSGSYEQFF.